This TCR beta chain was found in a study of control samples from healthy donors and cancer patients. TCRdb's table, derived via immunoSEQ multiplex PCR, lists solely in-frame clones and lacks some. The sample includes around 140,000 clones, 75% to 95% seen only once; the top ten take 2% to 3%. The germline V gene encodes CDR1 MNHNS and CDR2 SASEGT. This CDR3 has 16 amino acids. V dropped 3 bases and J dropped 9; count of bases not matched to a gene: 8. The rearrangement links TRBV6-1 to TRBJ2-1; 13 bases are shared with TRBD2. Sequenced input: blood. The origin of this receptor is a man aged 35-49 years in good health. CDR3 sequence: CASSEGTSGVRGEQFF. The CDR3 DNA sequence: TGTGCCAGCAGTGAGGGGACTAGCGGGGTTCGGGGTGAGCAGTTCTTC.